The present TCR beta chain was sequenced within a study of cytomegalovirus exposure and HLA in healthy donors. Overall study: The 110 million or so unique TCR beta sequences, from about 170 million T cells, were found by an earlier analysis.

The CDR3 loop spans 13 amino acids. The V gene's germline CDR1 is GTSNPN and CDR2 SVGIG (reference sequence). Findings and limits, study-wide: CMV serostatus was the only recorded immune exposure for donors.

PCR amplification relied on 60 Vbeta primers (plus 13 Jbeta primers). As handled by the study authors: In a later analysis, roughly 11 million of 65 million to 80 million unique beta chains occurred in at least two donors. Assay: immunoSEQ multiplex PCR; the TCRdb copy retains only in-frame clones and omits some. V, J and clone size are those of that table, while D and trimming were read from the DNA. The sample consists of 110,000 to 150,000 clones, around four fifths of them appearing once. Regarding this clone: Its target is unknown. One junction end disagrees with the germline gene, perhaps due to a read error. This specimen includes other DNA sequences encoding the same CDR3.

The sequencing input was PBMCs. This receptor was identified in a male donor in good health and CMV-seronegative. The chain has TRBV30 and TRBJ2-2; D perhaps matches TRBD1 (6 bases). The DNA of the CDR3 is TGCGCCTGGAGTGGACAGCTAACCGGGGAGCTGTTTTTT. Protein sequence: CAWSGQLTGELFF.